The 32 T cell receptor beta chains below were found in one sample sequenced in a study of blood T cell repertoires in COVID-19 (dated by TCRdb to 2018 to 2020). Libraries came from the immunoSEQ multiplex PCR assay. Sourced from immuneACCESS, this table was stored by TCRdb with only in-frame sequences that have V and J called. A share of the clones is absent; for the studies checked, an unresolved V gene accounts for under half, and the remainder has no known explanation. The sample table contains more than 200,000 clones; only one count was recorded for 79% of them. The leading ten clones occupy roughly 4.2% of the sample. The specimen sequenced was peripheral blood. The source of these receptors is a middle-aged woman with active or convalescent COVID-19.

The V call is TRBV6-4, the J call TRBJ1-1; D remains ambiguous. V gave up 7 bases and J gave up 1 base, with 7 bases separating them. There are 12 residues in the CDR3. Germline V gene sequence: CDR1 MRHNA, CDR2 SNTAGT. The CDR3 spells CASIFRNTEAFF. DNA for the CDR3: TGTGCCAGCATCTTCCGGAACACTGAAGCTTTCTTT.

The gene calls are TRBV4-2 and TRBJ2-1; a weak D match, TRBD1 (6 bases). V lost 0 bases, J lost 1 base, and 10 bases lay in between. In germline, CDR1 is LGHNA, CDR2 YNFKEQ. The CDR3 spans 16 residues. For the CDR3, the DNA is TGTGCCAGCAGCCAAGAAGTCAGGGGTTCCTACAATGAGCAGTTCTTC. Protein product: CASSQEVRGSYNEQFF.

The chain carries TRBV2 and TRBJ1-1; the D gene is possibly TRBD1 (5 bases). From germline, CDR1 is SNHLY and CDR2 FYNNEI. This CDR3 spans 14 amino acids. The V gene lost 6 bases and the J gene lost 7 bases, with 18 bases spanning the gap. The CDR3 is CASSPVGEGSEAFF. CDR3 DNA sequence: TGTGCCAGCAGCCCCGTGGGGGAGGGAAGTGAAGCTTTCTTT.

The chain uses TRBV2 and TRBJ1-1; 8 bases map to TRBD1. Germline V gene lookup returns CDR1 SNHLY and CDR2 FYNNEI. The CDR3 spans 15 residues. V shed 6 bases, J shed 7 bases, and the junction held 13 bases outside the gene matches. CDR3 sequence (DNA): TGTGCCAGCAGAGATCACGGACAGGGTAGAGGTGAAGCTTTCTTT. It specifies CASRDHGQGRGEAFF.

The chain carries TRBV6-2 or TRBV6-3 and TRBJ2-7; 7 nucleotides align to TRBD1. CDR3 length equals 11 residues. V trimming: 0 bases; J trimming: 12 bases; junction bases outside the gene matches: 2. Germline V lookup: CDR1 MNHEY, CDR2 SVGEGT. The CDR3 bases are TGTGCCAGCAGTTACTCGGACAGGACGTACGTC. This gives the protein CASSYSDRTYV.

The V call is TRBV6-5, the J call TRBJ1-1, with TRBD1 identical over 7 bases. There are 14 residues in the CDR3. CDR1 and CDR2 from the germline V gene are MNHEY and SVGAGI. Trimming at V came to 5 bases and at J to 4 bases, leaving 7 bases not matched to a gene. CDR3 sequence: CASSKSTGVTEAFF. The CDR3 coding sequence is TGTGCCAGCAGTAAGTCTACAGGGGTCACTGAAGCTTTCTTT.

This chain uses TRBV4-1 with TRBJ2-7; D may be TRBD1 (6 bases). CDR3 length: 14 residues. V was trimmed by 6 bases and J by 4 bases, leaving 16 bases between them. The germline CDR1 and CDR2 sequences are MGHRA and YSYEKL. DNA for the CDR3: TGCGCCAGCAGTAAAGGGCTGGGGGCGTACGAGCAGTACGTC. As protein: CASSKGLGAYEQYV.

The J gene is TRBJ1-4, the V gene TRBV5-1; D may be TRBD1 (5 bases). V lost 0 bases and J lost 7, with 10 bases in between. The CDR3 loop spans 14 amino acids. Germline assignment: CDR1 SGHRS and CDR2 YFSETQ. The CDR3 reads CASSLGQPGEKLFF. The CDR3 DNA follows: TGCGCCAGCAGCTTGGGACAGCCAGGTGAAAAACTGTTTTTT.

The V gene is TRBV30, the J gene TRBJ1-4, with a tentative D call TRBD1 (5 bases). CDR1 GTSNPN and CDR2 SVGIG come from the germline V gene (reference sequence). This CDR3 comprises 14 residues. The ends were cut back, 3 bases at V and 8 bases at J, with 16 bases in the middle. The CDR3 sequence: CAWSPGGYGEKLFF. In nucleotides, the CDR3 is TGTGCCTGGAGCCCGGGGGGATATGGGGAAAAACTGTTTTTT.

A few counts support this clone. V usage is TRBV30 and J usage is TRBJ2-1; 9 bases line up with TRBD2. Germline CDR1 GTSNPN, CDR2 SVGIG (reference sequence). J was trimmed by 4 bases and V by 8 bases; bases with no gene match: 12. This CDR3 spans 15 amino acids. In nucleotides, the CDR3 is TGTGCCCGGGGAGGCGGGGGGGCCTCTTACAATGAGCAGTTCTTC. Protein sequence: CARGGGGASYNEQFF.

The chain combines TRBV5-1 with TRBJ2-5, with D uncertain. Germline lookup yields CDR1 SGHRS and CDR2 YFSETQ. This CDR3 is built from 13 residues. V shed 0 bases and J shed 3 bases, with 6 bases lying between them. This CDR3 is CASSLVAEETQYF. The DNA of the CDR3 is TGCGCCAGCAGCTTGGTAGCCGAAGAGACCCAGTACTTC. Full variable domain (missing parts from reference TRBV5-1 and TRBJ2-5): KAGVTQTPRYLIKTRGQQVTLSCSPISGHRSVSWYQQTPGQGLQFLFEYFSETQRNKGNFPGRFSGRQFSNSRSEMNVSTLELGDSALYLCASSLVAEETQYFGPGTRLLVL.

The table lists this clone with a count of one. This chain links TRBV5-6 with TRBJ1-5; TRBD1 matches at 7 bases. The CDR3 has 15 residues. The V gene end was trimmed by 4 bases and the J gene end by 6 bases; junction bases not matched to a gene: 10. From germline, CDR1 is SGHDT and CDR2 YYEEEE. The CDR3 DNA is TGTGCCAGCAGCCTGGGGAGGGGGCGCGTTCAGCCCCAGCATTTT. Protein product: CASSLGRGRVQPQHF.

The rearrangement joins TRBV11-2 to TRBJ1-2; D unresolved. This CDR3 comprises 12 residues. The V end was cut by 4 bases, the J end by 8 bases, with 11 bases between. The germline V gene encodes CDR1 SGHAT and CDR2 FQNNGV. CDR3 sequence reads: CASSSEGFGYTF. Here the CDR3 DNA reads TGTGCCAGCAGCTCCGAGGGCTTCGGCTACACCTTC.

The J gene is TRBJ1-1, the V gene TRBV7-8; D unresolved. CDR3 length equals 13 residues. From germline, CDR1 is SGHVS and CDR2 FQNEAQ. Between the trimmed V and J ends, which lost 3 bases and 3 bases, there was a span of 8 bases. CDR3 sequence (DNA): TGTGCCAGCAGCTTCGCGAGGGACACTGAAGCTTTCTTT. Its protein is CASSFARDTEAFF.

The V and J genes are TRBV11-3 and TRBJ2-3, with TRBD1 identical over 7 bases. The germline CDR1 and CDR2 sequences are SGHNT and YENEEA. Trimming took 5 bases from V and 3 from J; bases not matched to a gene: 5. CDR3 length equals 14 residues. CDR3: CASSARQGTDTQYF. The CDR3 DNA is TGTGCCAGCAGCGCAAGACAGGGAACAGATACGCAGTATTTT.

The V gene is TRBV4-1, the J gene TRBJ2-1; unclear D gene. Trimming shortened V by 3 bases and J by 2 bases, and 11 bases separated the two germline ends. Germline V gene data show CDR1 as MGHRA and CDR2 as YSYEKL. This CDR3 region has 15 residues. The CDR3 here is CASSQTWAAYNEQFF. The CDR3 DNA reads TGCGCCAGCAGCCAGACCTGGGCAGCCTACAATGAGCAGTTCTTC.

This clone was detected only a few times. The J gene is TRBJ2-1, the V gene TRBV5-1; D perhaps matches TRBD1 (6 bases). This CDR3 comprises 15 residues. Trimming shortened V by 2 bases and J by 0 bases, and 9 bases separated the two germline ends. In germline, CDR1 is SGHRS, CDR2 YFSETQ. The CDR3 DNA is TGCGCCAGCAGCTTCTCACAGGGCTCCTACAATGAGCAGTTCTTC. Protein: CASSFSQGSYNEQFF.

This rearrangement joins TRBV10-1 to TRBJ1-1; D gene unclear. With 10 bases removed from V and 10 bases from J, the gap between germline ends came to 7 bases. The V gene's germline CDR1 is WNHNN and CDR2 SYGVQD (reference sequence). The length of the CDR3 is 8 residues. As DNA, the CDR3 is TGCGCCAACTTCCTAGCTTTCTTT. Its protein product is CANFLAFF.

This clone was detected only a few times. V usage is TRBV4-2 and J usage is TRBJ2-3; TRBD1 agrees at 10 bases. Germline loops: CDR1 LGHNA, CDR2 YNFKEQ. V lost 0 bases and J lost 5; bases outside the gene matches: 8. This CDR3 is 17 amino acids long. The CDR3 reads CASSQDLRQGAGDTQYF. In DNA form, the CDR3 reads TGTGCCAGCAGCCAAGATCTGCGACAGGGGGCAGGAGATACGCAGTATTTT.

The chain couples TRBV9 to TRBJ1-6, with 7 bases matching TRBD1. Per germline, CDR1 SGDLS and CDR2 YYNGEE. This CDR3 is built from 16 residues. V shed 0 bases and J 7 bases; nucleotides not matched to a gene: 7. As DNA, the CDR3 is TGTGCCAGCAGCGTAGCATGGGACAGCCAGAATTCACCCCTCCACTTT. Protein sequence: CASSVAWDSQNSPLHF.

This clone has a handful of counts. This sequence joins TRBV27 and TRBJ2-2, with 8 bases lining up with TRBD1. The CDR3 covers 15 residues. J gave up 4 bases and V 5 bases, and 6 bases lay outside the gene matches. Germline V CDR1 and CDR2: MNHEY, SMNVEV (reference sequence). The CDR3 is CASSAQGAITGELFF. CDR3 DNA sequence: TGTGCCAGCAGTGCCCAGGGGGCGATCACCGGGGAGCTGTTTTTT.

This clone was seen more than once but under ten times. The rearrangement uses TRBV30 and TRBJ1-1, with 7 positions matching TRBD1. The junction had 9 bases not matched to a gene; V was cut back by 3 bases and J by 2 bases. The CDR3 runs to 15 residues. The germline gives CDR1 GTSNPN, CDR2 SVGIG (reference sequence). CDR3 sequence reads: CAWSHTGTVNTEAFF. The CDR3 nucleotides are TGTGCCTGGAGCCATACCGGGACAGTAAACACTGAAGCTTTCTTT.

The CDR3 reads CASSMGGRSTDTQYF. CDR3 bases: TGTGCCAGCAGTATGGGCGGGCGAAGCACAGATACGCAGTATTTT. The gene calls are TRBV27 and TRBJ2-3, with D perhaps TRBD2 (5 bases). Germline CDR1 and CDR2: MNHEY and SMNVEV (reference sequence). The CDR3 has 15 amino acids. The V and J ends lost 5 bases and 0 bases respectively, with 12 bases between them.

The V and J genes are TRBV12-3 or TRBV12-4 and TRBJ1-2; no definite D call. V lost 2 bases and J 2 bases, leaving 6 bases between the germline ends. This CDR3 is 13 amino acids long. CDR3 sequence reads: CASSLTENYGYTF. CDR3 DNA: TGTGCCAGCAGTTTAACCGAGAACTATGGCTACACCTTC.

The chain is built from TRBV18 and TRBJ1-2; D uncertain. Trimming pared 3 bases from V and 7 bases from J, leaving 12 bases between. The CDR3 has 13 amino acids. Germline V gene lookup returns CDR1 KGHSH and CDR2 LQKENI. CDR3 region: CASSPREEGGYTF. DNA of the CDR3: TGTGCCAGCTCACCGAGAGAGGAGGGTGGCTACACCTTC. The full variable domain, in which reference TRBV18 and TRBJ1-2 provide the parts outside the CDR3, is NAGVMQNPRHLVRRRGQEARLRCSPMKGHSHVYWYRQLPEEGLKFMVYLQKENIIDESGMPKERFSAEFPKEGPSILRIQQVVRGDSAAYFCASSPREEGGYTFGSGTRLTVV.

The rearrangement links TRBV2 to TRBJ1-5, with D possibly matching TRBD1 (5 bases). This CDR3 comprises 16 residues. Germline values: CDR1 SNHLY, CDR2 FYNNEI. Trimming shortened V by 4 bases and J by 1 base, and 14 bases separated the two germline ends. The chain's CDR3 is CASSAGLSWSNQPQHF. CDR3 coding DNA: TGTGCCAGCAGTGCGGGACTCTCCTGGAGCAATCAGCCCCAGCATTTT.

The chain links TRBV19 to TRBJ1-1; weak D call: TRBD1 (6 bases). This CDR3 is 14 amino acids long. Germline assignment: CDR1 LNHDA and CDR2 SQIVND (reference sequence). V was trimmed by 9 bases and J by 5 bases, leaving 19 bases between them. In DNA, the CDR3 is TGTGCCAGCCTCGGAACACAGGGTCATACTGAAGCTTTCTTT. This translates into CASLGTQGHTEAFF.

Concerning this clone: In the same sample, other DNA sequences code for this CDR3. The V gene is TRBV28, the J gene TRBJ1-1; D is unclear. Germline V gives CDR1 MDHEN, CDR2 SYDVKM. V was shortened by 7 bases and J by 2 bases, with 5 bases between the two germline ends. The CDR3 runs 11 residues. The CDR3 sequence is CASTLNTEAFF. For the CDR3, the DNA is TGTGCCAGCACCCTAAACACTGAAGCTTTCTTT.

The chain has TRBV2 and TRBJ2-6; possibly TRBD1 for D (6 bases). The CDR3 is 15 residues long. V was shortened by 5 bases and J by 2 bases, with 10 bases between the two germline ends. Germline lookup yields CDR1 SNHLY and CDR2 FYNNEI. CDR3 sequence: CASSIGQTGANVLTF. In DNA form, the CDR3 reads TGTGCCAGCAGTATAGGACAGACTGGGGCCAACGTCCTGACTTTC.

The chain is built from TRBV24-1 and TRBJ1-2; 7 nucleotides align to TRBD1. The V gene end was trimmed by 3 bases and the J gene end by 8 bases; junction bases not matched to a gene: 5. CDR1 and CDR2 (germline): KGHDR, SFDVKD. The CDR3 loop spans 13 amino acids. CDR3 DNA: TGTGCCACCAGTGATGTACAGGGGCTCGGCTACACCTTC. Translation: CATSDVQGLGYTF.

The sample holds a few counts of this clone. The CDR3 sequence is CASSQESRTDTQYF. The CDR3 coding sequence is TGTGCCAGCAGCCAAGAAAGTCGGACAGATACGCAGTATTTT. The rearrangement uses TRBV4-2 and TRBJ2-3; the D is unclear. CDR1 is LGHNA and CDR2 is YNFKEQ in the germline V gene. V was pared by 0 bases and J by 3 bases, with 7 bases between. This CDR3 contains 14 residues.

This rearrangement joins TRBV3-1 (or the pseudogene TRBV3-2) to TRBJ1-6, with 10 nucleotides matching TRBD1. The CDR3 runs 15 residues. The germline CDR1 and CDR2 sequences are LGHDT and YNNKEL (reference sequence). Trimming took 1 base from V and 10 from J; bases not matched to a gene: 4. The DNA of the CDR3 is TGTGCCAGCAGCCAAGGGACAGGGGGAGAGTCACCCCTCCACTTT. It is translated as CASSQGTGGESPLHF.